A single sample is the source of the 15 T cell receptor beta chains below, sequenced in a study of neurological immune-mediated disorders (dated by TCRdb to between 2017 and 2020). The method behind the library was 5' RACE. Instrument used: Illumina HiSeq 2500. TCRdb cleaned the public reads at Q25 with fastp, built clones with MiXCR and kept in-frame beta chains. Every CDR3 protein is listed once, alongside the most common genes and DNA of its rows. Recorded for this sample are around 47,000 distinct CDR3 sequences; about 13% of them occurred a single time. The ten largest clones add up to 1.3% of the sample. The material sequenced was PBMCs. These TCRs come from a female donor in good health.

The sample holds many counts of this clonotype. J is TRBJ2-1 and V is TRBV5-1; D is unclear. Trimming took off 4 bases at V and 9 bases at J, with 26 bases between the two ends. CDR1 and CDR2 (germline): SGHRS, YFSETQ. The CDR3 is 17 amino acids. The CDR3 loop is CASSPQVQPHFGPEQFF. The CDR3 DNA reads TGCGCCAGCAGCCCTCAAGTCCAACCCCATTTCGGTCCTGAGCAGTTCTTC.

This clonotype turned up a few times. The chain employs TRBV20-1 and TRBJ2-3, with a weak D call TRBD1 (5 bases). V was trimmed by 5 bases and J by 5 bases, leaving 17 bases between them. Germline V gives CDR1 DFQATT, CDR2 SNEGSKA (reference sequence). The CDR3 runs 14 residues. CDR3 loop: CSAGKGAQGDTQYF. The CDR3, as DNA: TGCAGTGCTGGGAAAGGGGCTCAGGGAGATACGCAGTATTTT.

This clonotype has a count of ten or more. The gene calls are TRBV6-6 and TRBJ1-1; D is undetermined. Between the trimmed V and J ends, which lost 7 bases and 2 bases, there was a span of 14 bases. The CDR3 runs 14 residues. Per the germline V gene, CDR1 is MNHNY and CDR2 is SVGAGI (reference sequence). CDR3 sequence: CASKKTDLNTEAFF. CDR3 DNA sequence: TGTGCCAGCAAAAAAACAGATCTCAACACTGAAGCTTTCTTT.

Only a few counts were recorded for this clonotype. This chain uses TRBV6-1 with TRBJ2-3; no reliable D call. Trimming left V 1 base short and J 5 bases short, with 13 bases between. The CDR3 is 15 residues long. Germline V gene lookup returns CDR1 MNHNS and CDR2 SASEGT. The CDR3 protein is CASSEVGLYRDTQYF. CDR3 coding DNA: TGTGCCAGCAGTGAAGTAGGGTTATATCGAGATACGCAGTATTTT.

CDR3 protein: CASSHWDTEAFF. CDR3 DNA: TGTGCCAGCAGCCATTGGGACACTGAAGCTTTCTTT. The rearrangement uses TRBV3-1 and TRBJ1-1; no reliable D call. Looked up from germline, CDR1 is LGHDT and CDR2 is YNNKEL (reference sequence). The CDR3 contains 12 residues. Trimming left V 3 bases short and J 3 bases short, with 5 bases between.

This clonotype was picked up many times. The chain couples TRBV30 to TRBJ2-1; possible D gene TRBD1, 6 bases. Germline assignment: CDR1 GTSNPN and CDR2 SVGIG (reference sequence). CDR3 size: 11 residues. Between the trimmed V and J ends, which lost 2 bases and 7 bases, there was a span of 6 bases. The CDR3 is CAWSQGNEQFF. In nucleotides, the CDR3 is TGTGCCTGGAGTCAGGGGAATGAGCAGTTCTTC.

This clonotype was seen at least ten times. This chain links TRBV3-1 with TRBJ1-1; a possible D gene is TRBD1 (6 bases). CDR3 length: 15 residues. V was clipped by 4 bases and J by 0 bases, with 12 bases between them. Germline-derived CDR1 and CDR2 are LGHDT and YNNKEL (reference sequence). The CDR3 bases are TGTGCCAGCAGCCCCCTTAGGACAGTGAACACTGAAGCTTTCTTT. This codes for CASSPLRTVNTEAFF.

The table lists this clonotype with many counts. The J gene is TRBJ2-1, the V gene TRBV10-2; 12 bases map to TRBD2. Germline loops: CDR1 WSHSY, CDR2 SAAADI. J gave up 4 bases and V 0 bases, and 1 base lay outside the gene matches. This CDR3 spans 16 amino acids. In nucleotides, the CDR3 is TGCGCCAGCAGTGAGTCGACTAGCGGGAGTTACAATGAGCAGTTCTTC. Encoded protein: CASSESTSGSYNEQFF.

The V and J genes are TRBV12-3 or TRBV12-4 and TRBJ1-1; possible D gene TRBD1, 6 bases. V was shortened by 3 bases and J by 6 bases, with 20 bases between the two germline ends. The CDR3 length is 16 residues. The CDR3 region has the DNA TGTGCCAGCAGTTTCTTCGGGACAAGCATATCCGCTGAAGCTTTCTTT. This gives the protein CASSFFGTSISAEAFF.

This clonotype was observed many times. This chain connects TRBV5-1 to TRBJ2-5; 9 bases line up with TRBD2. The CDR3 is 14 amino acids. Germline V gene sequence: CDR1 SGHRS, CDR2 YFSETQ. The V and J ends lost 0 bases and 5 bases, in that order; junction bases with no gene match: 2. CDR3 sequence reads: CASSLGLAGETQYF. In DNA form, the CDR3 reads TGCGCCAGCAGCTTGGGGCTAGCGGGGGAGACCCAGTACTTC.

This clonotype has ten or more counts. The chain carries TRBV7-8 and TRBJ2-7; TRBD1 matches at 8 bases. J gave up 3 bases and V 4 bases, and 11 bases lay outside the gene matches. From germline, CDR1 is SGHVS and CDR2 FQNEAQ. The CDR3 is made up of 16 amino acids. The chain's CDR3 is CASSSPGGQGYYEQYF. The CDR3 DNA reads as TGTGCCAGCAGCTCACCTGGAGGACAGGGATACTACGAGCAGTACTTC.

Details on this clonotype: No conserved phenylalanine or tryptophan ends this CDR3, so it is likely a read error. In DNA form, the CDR3 reads TGCAGTGCTAGAGGAGTCCACAGGGAAGCTTTCTCT. It is translated as CSARGVHREAFS. The chain employs TRBV20-1 and TRBJ1-1; possibly TRBD1 for D (5 bases). The length of the CDR3 is 12 residues. V dropped 1 base and J dropped 8 bases, with 11 bases sitting between them. Germline V CDR1 and CDR2: DFQATT, SNEGSKA (reference sequence).

The rearrangement links TRBV11-3 to TRBJ2-5, with D maybe TRBD2 (6 bases). The DNA end is a closer match to TRBJ2-1, so the J assignment may be wrong. The CDR3 sequence is 15 residues long. Germline V gives CDR1 SGHNT, CDR2 YENEEA. Written as DNA, the CDR3 is TGTGCCAGCAGCTTTTCCGGGACTTATACCGATGAGCAGTTCTTC. This translates into CASSFSGTYTDEQFF.

In its sample, this clonotype was seen many times. The rearrangement uses TRBV20-1 and TRBJ1-5; TRBD1 is a possible D gene (5 bases). The V and J ends lost 0 bases and 3 bases respectively, with 12 bases between them. The CDR3 length is 15 residues. Looked up from germline, CDR1 is DFQATT and CDR2 is SNEGSKA (reference sequence). The DNA for the CDR3 is TGCAGTGCTAGAGATGGAGCAGGGAACAATCAGCCCCAGCATTTT. Residues: CSARDGAGNNQPQHF.

CDR3 sequence (DNA): TGTGCCAGCAGCGTAGCTAGTGTTGTGGGTGAACAGTTCTTC. Its translation is CASSVASVVGEQFF. The J gene is TRBJ2-1, the V gene TRBV9, with no clear D. V lost 0 bases to trimming and J lost 13 bases, with 17 bases between them. This CDR3 has 14 amino acids. Germline lookup yields CDR1 SGDLS and CDR2 YYNGEE.